The 20 T cell receptor beta chains reported below all come from one sample, sequenced in a study of T cells in Graves' hyperthyroidism and ophthalmopathy. TCR beta CDR3 sequences were amplified from RNA transcripts. First-round RT-PCR of the TCR CDR3 relied on the HTBI primer set. Each CDR3 protein is one row after TCRdb ran MiXCR on the multiplex PCR reads. The sample includes some 600,000 distinct CDR3 sequences, around 14% of them seen just once. Sequencing was performed on blood. Source of these receptors: a woman aged 25 to 39 with Graves' hyperthyroidism that later progressed to Graves' ophthalmopathy.

This clonotype was seen ten or more times. The chain has TRBV28 and TRBJ1-6; TRBD1 agrees at 10 bases. The CDR3 has 16 amino acids. After removal of 6 bases from V and 5 bases from J, the junction contained 7 bases not matched to a gene. CDR1 MDHEN and CDR2 SYDVKM come from the germline V gene. CDR3 sequence (DNA): TGTGCCAGCAGCTCAGGACAGGGGGTAGATAATTCACCCCTCCACTTT. Protein sequence: CASSSGQGVDNSPLHF. The variable domain in full, with the rest retrieved from reference TRBV28 and TRBJ1-6, is DVKVTQSSRYLVKRTGEKVFLECVQDMDHENMFWYRQDPGLGLRLIYFSYDVKMKEKGDIPEGYSVSREKKERFSLILESASTNQTSMYLCASSSGQGVDNSPLHFGNGTRLTVT.

The chain is built from TRBV4-2 and TRBJ2-1; D gene uncertain. V was shortened by 1 base and J by 5 bases, with 12 bases between the two germline ends. The germline CDR1 and CDR2 sequences are LGHNA and YNFKEQ. CDR3 size: 15 residues. CDR3: CASSQARTRDNEQFF. As DNA, the CDR3 is TGTGCCAGCAGCCAAGCTAGGACCCGGGACAATGAGCAGTTCTTC.

In this sample, this clonotype turned up many times. Here the CDR3 reads CASSYPVEAFF. The CDR3, as DNA: TGTGCCAGCAGCTATCCAGTGGAAGCTTTCTTT. The chain employs TRBV11-2 and TRBJ1-1; D is unclear. The germline V gene encodes CDR1 SGHAT and CDR2 FQNNGV. The V end was cut by 4 bases, the J end by 8 bases, with 8 bases between. There are 11 residues in the CDR3. The variable domain in full, with the rest retrieved from reference TRBV11-2 and TRBJ1-1, is EAGVAQSPRYKIIEKRQSVAFWCNPISGHATLYWYQQILGQGPKLLIQFQNNGVVDDSQLPKDRFSAERLKGVDSTLKIQPAKLEDSAVYLCASSYPVEAFFGQGTRLTVV.

The V call is TRBV2, the J call TRBJ2-3, with 11 bases aligning to TRBD2. V shed 7 bases, J shed 1 base, and the junction held 7 bases outside the gene matches. The CDR3 is 16 residues long. Germline CDR1 is SNHLY and CDR2 is FYNNEI. CDR3 DNA: TGTGCCAGCATCCACTTAGCGGGAGGGGGCACAGATACGCAGTATTTT. Protein: CASIHLAGGGTDTQYF.

The chain couples TRBV28 to TRBJ2-1, with TRBD1 identical over 7 bases. The better agreement between TRBJ2-7 and the DNA end casts doubt on the J call. The CDR3 extends over 18 amino acids. Germline loops: CDR1 MDHEN, CDR2 SYDVKM. The CDR3: CASSSPGQFQSSYNEQYF. The CDR3 bases are TGTGCCAGCAGTTCCCCGGGACAGTTTCAGAGCTCCTACAACGAGCAGTACTTC.

This clonotype was picked up a small number of times. The genes are TRBV18 and TRBJ2-2; 7 bases fit TRBD1. Germline V CDR1 and CDR2: KGHSH, LQKENI. This CDR3 is 15 amino acids long. V lost 6 bases to trimming and J lost 6 bases; unmatched junction nucleotides: 10. CDR3 sequence reads: CASSRSGTEAGELFF. The CDR3 DNA sequence: TGTGCCAGCTCCCGTTCCGGGACAGAGGCCGGGGAGCTGTTTTTT.

This clonotype appeared a few times. The chain uses TRBV20-1 and TRBJ2-4; possibly TRBD1 for D (6 bases). V was shortened by 4 bases and J by 4 bases, with 14 bases between the two germline ends. The CDR3 totals 14 residues. CDR1 and CDR2 from the germline V gene are DFQATT and SNEGSKA (reference sequence). CDR3 in amino acids: CSATGWGQKNIQYF. For the CDR3, the DNA is TGCAGTGCTACCGGCTGGGGACAAAAAAACATTCAGTACTTC.

This clonotype appeared many times. The chain recombines TRBV29-1 with TRBJ2-7; tentatively, D is TRBD2 (6 bases). Germline V lookup: CDR1 SQVTM, CDR2 ANQGSEA. This CDR3 has 12 amino acids. V lost 6 bases and J lost 0, with 9 bases in between. The DNA of the CDR3 is TGCAGCGTCGGGACTGACTCCTACGAGCAGTACTTC. It is translated as CSVGTDSYEQYF.

This clonotype was seen many times. The V call is TRBV7-9, the J call TRBJ1-4, with D possibly being TRBD1 (5 bases). The CDR3 loop spans 14 amino acids. V was pared by 6 bases and J by 7 bases, with 15 bases between. Germline V gene data show CDR1 as SEHNR and CDR2 as FQNEAQ (reference sequence). The CDR3 DNA sequence: TGTGCCAGCAGTCAGACAGAAGAGGGTGAAAAACTGTTTTTT. Translating gives CASSQTEEGEKLFF. Using reference TRBV7-9 and TRBJ1-4 for the parts outside the CDR3, the full variable domain is DTGVSQNPRHKITKRGQNVTFRCDPISEHNRLYWYRQTLGQGPEFLTYFQNEAQLEKSRLLSDRFSAERPKGSFSTLEIQRTEQGDSAMYLCASSQTEEGEKLFFGSGTQLSVL.

This clonotype was detected many times. V is TRBV12-3 or TRBV12-4 and J is TRBJ2-5, with D perhaps matching TRBD2 (7 bases). The CDR3 covers 14 residues. V was clipped by 6 bases and J by 5 bases, with 16 bases between them. CDR3 coding DNA: TGTGCCAGCAGGGGGGTAAGGGGGGGGGAGACCCAGTACTTC. Encoded protein: CASRGVRGGETQYF.

This clonotype appeared many times. The rearrangement joins TRBV11-3 to TRBJ2-5, with D uncertain. V shed 5 bases and J shed 5 bases, with 9 bases lying between them. Germline CDR1 SGHNT, CDR2 YENEEA. The CDR3 is 12 amino acids. In nucleotides, the CDR3 is TGTGCCAGCAGCCAAACGGCGGAGACCCAGTACTTC. Translated, it gives CASSQTAETQYF.

The V gene is TRBV5-6, the J gene TRBJ2-7; D gene ambiguous. V lost 4 bases and J 3 bases, leaving 17 bases between the germline ends. This CDR3 contains 15 residues. Germline V gene sequence: CDR1 SGHDT, CDR2 YYEEEE. As DNA, the CDR3 is TGTGCCAGCAGCCAAGGACCCTTCCAGAACTACGAGCAGTACTTC. Amino acids: CASSQGPFQNYEQYF.

In this sample, this clonotype turned up many times. The rearrangement uses TRBV19 and TRBJ1-1; D gene ambiguous. Germline assignment: CDR1 LNHDA and CDR2 SQIVND (reference sequence). V gave up 1 base and J gave up 0 bases, with 9 bases separating them. The CDR3 loop spans 15 amino acids. The CDR3 coding sequence is TGTGCCAGTAGTATAGTTTCGGCCTTGAACACTGAAGCTTTCTTT. The encoded protein is CASSIVSALNTEAFF.

This clonotype was detected ten times or more. The rearrangement links TRBV20-1 to TRBJ2-3; D gene ambiguous. V shed 0 bases and J shed 0 bases, with 10 bases lying between them. This CDR3 spans 15 amino acids. Germline values: CDR1 DFQATT, CDR2 SNEGSKA (reference sequence). The CDR3 DNA is TGCAGTGCTAGAGATTTAGGCGGTAGCACAGATACGCAGTATTTT. It is translated as CSARDLGGSTDTQYF.

The sample holds many counts of this clonotype. The chain recombines TRBV29-1 with TRBJ2-2, with 7 bases matching TRBD2. The CDR3 has 15 amino acids. Germline-derived CDR1 and CDR2 are SQVTM and ANQGSEA. The ends lost 2 bases at V and 1 base at J; junction bases unmatched: 4. The CDR3 coding sequence is TGCAGCGTTGAAAAGATAGCGGGGAACACCGGGGAGCTGTTTTTT. Amino acid sequence: CSVEKIAGNTGELFF.

This clonotype was observed at least ten times. The gene calls are TRBV3-1 and TRBJ1-1; no clear D. Germline V gene data show CDR1 as LGHDT and CDR2 as YNNKEL (reference sequence). V lost 1 base to trimming and J lost 6 bases, with 9 bases between them. This CDR3 contains 13 residues. CDR3 DNA: TGTGCCAGCAGCCAAGTCGATGGATCTGAAGCTTTCTTT. This codes for CASSQVDGSEAFF.

In DNA, the CDR3 is TGTGCCAGCAGCTTAGTATTCGGGGGCGGTTGGGAGACCCAGTACTTC. This encodes CASSLVFGGGWETQYF. The chain employs TRBV7-2 and TRBJ2-5; D is perhaps TRBD1 or TRBD2 (6 bases each). Germline loops: CDR1 SGHTA, CDR2 FQGNSA. The CDR3 runs to 16 residues. Between the trimmed V and J ends, which lost 1 base and 5 bases, there was a span of 17 bases.

This clonotype was seen many times. The chain combines TRBV6-1 with TRBJ1-2, with D possibly TRBD1 on 6 matching bases. V lost 7 bases and J lost 8, with 20 bases in between. Germline V gene data show CDR1 as MNHNS and CDR2 as SASEGT. This CDR3 contains 14 residues. CDR3 coding DNA: TGTGCCAGCACCATAGACAGGATGACCGGCGGCTACACCTTC. Translated, it gives CASTIDRMTGGYTF.

The V call is TRBV28, the J call TRBJ1-5; 9 bases are a match to TRBD1. J lost 2 bases, V lost 11 bases, and 10 bases had no gene match. Germline assignment: CDR1 MDHEN and CDR2 SYDVKM. CDR3 length equals 15 residues. CDR3 sequence reads: CAGRQGGSGNQPQHF. DNA for the CDR3: TGTGCCGGTCGACAGGGGGGAAGTGGCAATCAGCCCCAGCATTTT.

This clonotype was seen repeatedly, ten times or more. V and J are TRBV3-1 and TRBJ1-4; D call uncertain. The CDR3 spans 12 residues. Germline CDR1 is LGHDT and CDR2 is YNNKEL (reference sequence). Trimming left V 2 bases short and J 5 bases short, with 3 bases between. The CDR3 nucleotides are TGTGCCAGCAGCCAAAGGAATGAAAAACTGTTTTTT. Its protein is CASSQRNEKLFF.